These 19 T cell receptor beta chains share one sample of origin, sequenced in a study of tumor-infiltrating lymphocytes in primary liver carcinoma. A constant-region primer served to make TCR beta cDNA from about 490 ng total RNA. Investigators got TCR beta libraries out of three nested multiplex PCR rounds, done with slightly modified ARM-PCR. The study ran its first two PCR rounds for roughly 11 cycles each, using TRBV1-TRBV30 forward primers and a C-beta reverse primer. In TCRdb, the multiplex PCR reads were re-called with MiXCR into one record per CDR3 protein. The table lists about 74,000 distinct CDR3 sequences, 60% to 75% of them singletons. The source material, about 18-33 mg of unsorted bulk tissue, was used to co-extract RNA and DNA. Source material: liver tumor tissue from sampling region 4. Stated subset: tumor region T4, right-lateral pole. The receptor source for this set is a man in his forties or fifties with primary liver carcinoma and hepatitis B virus infection.

As for this clonotype: Mismatch with germline at one junction end may stem from a read error. This sequence joins TRBV6-5 and TRBJ2-2; 9 bases fit TRBD2. The CDR3 extends over 16 amino acids. CDR1 MNHEY and CDR2 SVGAGI come from the germline V gene. The CDR3 protein is CASSSSSGRTTGELFF. CDR3 nucleotide sequence: TGTGCCAGCAGTTCCTCGAGCGGGAGGACTACCGGGGAACTGTTTTTT.

Remarks on this clonotype: Without the conserved terminal phenylalanine or tryptophan, this CDR3 likely stems from a read error. The J gene is TRBJ2-6, the V gene TRBV19; D unresolved. V shed 5 bases and J shed 4 bases, with 6 bases lying between them. Germline V CDR1 and CDR2: LNHDA, SQIVND (reference sequence). This CDR3 region has 13 residues. CDR3 protein: CASSEQGANVLTS. The CDR3 coding sequence is TGTGCCAGTAGTGAACAGGGGGCCAACGTCCTGACTTCC.

Comment on this clonotype: The conserved closing phenylalanine or tryptophan is absent in this CDR3, likely reflecting a read error. The chain carries TRBV10-3 and TRBJ2-1; perhaps TRBD1 as D (6 bases). The ends were cut back, 4 bases at V and 2 bases at J, with 9 bases in the middle. CDR3 length: 14 amino acids. Germline values: CDR1 ENHRY, CDR2 SYGVKD. The CDR3 is CAISGTEPYNEQFS. CDR3 coding DNA: TGTGCCATCAGTGGGACAGAGCCCTACAATGAGCAGTTCTCC.

Concerning this clonotype: The junction shows a germline mismatch at one end, possibly a read error. The chain links TRBV6-5 to TRBJ2-6; 8 bases line up with TRBD1. Germline V gives CDR1 MNHEY, CDR2 SVGAGI. This CDR3 region has 18 residues. CDR3 nucleotide sequence: TGTGCCAGCAGCCTTTGGACAGGGATGAAAGCTGGGGCCAACGTCGTGGCTTTC. It translates to CASSLWTGMKAGANVVAF.

Points on this clonotype: The CDR3 does not close with the conserved phenylalanine or tryptophan, likely indicating a read error. The DNA is omitted, as the CDR3 cannot be located on it reliably, and the CDR3 follows TCRdb's listing. The chain uses TRBV11-2 and TRBJ2-1; the D call TRBD2 from the table was never checked on the DNA. Germline-derived CDR1 and CDR2 are SGHAT and FQNNGV. The length of the CDR3 is 16 amino acids, counting both ends. CDR3 protein: CASGSPGLAGTNERFS.

This clonotype was seen a handful of times. The chain has TRBV28 and TRBJ1-5; D might be TRBD1 (5 bases). Trimming pared 6 bases from V and 2 bases from J, leaving 5 bases between. This CDR3 is built from 12 residues. Germline loops: CDR1 MDHEN, CDR2 SYDVKM. CDR3 amino acids: CASRGGNQPQHF. The CDR3 DNA is TGTGCCAGCAGGGGGGGCAATCAGCCCCAGCATTTT. Full variable domain (rest looked up from reference TRBV28 and TRBJ1-5): DVKVTQSSRYLVKRTGEKVFLECVQDMDHENMFWYRQDPGLGLRLIYFSYDVKMKEKGDIPEGYSVSREKKERFSLILESASTNQTSMYLCASRGGNQPQHFGDGTRLSIL.

A word on this clonotype: Since no conserved phenylalanine or tryptophan closes the CDR3, a read error is the likely cause. No DNA is shown, since the ends of the CDR3 on it are uncertain; the CDR3 is the one TCRdb lists. This chain joins TRBV11-1 and TRBJ2-1; the D call of TRBD2 is as the table states it, not checked on the DNA. Including both end residues, the CDR3 is 16 amino acids long. CDR1 and CDR2 (germline): SGHAT, FQDESV (reference sequence). CDR3: CASSRLPGGGYNEEFS.

This chain links TRBV29-1 with TRBJ2-2; 9 bases line up with TRBD2. This CDR3 contains 13 residues. V dropped 5 bases and J dropped 17; count of bases not matched to a gene: 15. Germline loops: CDR1 SQVTM, CDR2 ANQGSEA. CDR3 in amino acids: CSVWLAGNGEPFF. DNA for the CDR3: TGCAGCGTTTGGCTAGCGGGAAACGGGGAGCCATTTTTT.

About this clonotype: No DNA is shown, since the ends of the CDR3 on it are uncertain; the CDR3 is the one TCRdb lists. This sequence joins TRBV11-2 and TRBJ2-1; the table's D call, TRBD2, has no DNA check behind it. The CDR3 is 16 residues long, ends included. The germline CDR1 and CDR2 sequences are SGHAT and FQNNGV. The CDR3 is CASSYSSTSGWGGGSF.

This clonotype was found once. The chain combines TRBV7-2 with TRBJ1-6, with D perhaps matching TRBD1 (5 bases). This CDR3 has 15 amino acids. The V gene lost 4 bases and the J gene lost 5 bases, with 12 bases spanning the gap. Germline V lookup: CDR1 SGHTA, CDR2 FQGNSA. CDR3 in amino acids: CASSSAGENNSPLHF. The CDR3, as DNA: TGTGCCAGCAGCTCTGCGGGGGAAAATAATTCACCCCTCCACTTT.

The chain carries TRBV14 and TRBJ2-7; D is perhaps TRBD1 (6 bases). Germline V gene lookup returns CDR1 SGHDN and CDR2 FVKESK. This CDR3 contains 14 residues. The CDR3 DNA is TGTGTAAGCAGCCAGGGTGTGGGGGCCAGCGAGCAGTACTTC. This encodes CVSSQGVGASEQYF.

Many counts were recorded for this clonotype. The V gene is TRBV4-1, the J gene TRBJ2-3, with TRBD2 matching 12 bases. The germline V gene encodes CDR1 MGHRA and CDR2 YSYEKL. This CDR3 comprises 17 residues. With 1 base clipped from V and 5 bases from J, the junction kept 7 bases outside the gene matches. The CDR3 sequence: CASSQAIPGLAGDTQYF. The CDR3 DNA reads as TGCGCCAGCAGCCAAGCCATCCCGGGACTAGCGGGAGATACGCAGTATTTT.

This clonotype came up many times. The rearrangement links TRBV28 to TRBJ1-2; D unresolved. The germline CDR1 and CDR2 sequences are MDHEN and SYDVKM. The CDR3 loop spans 15 amino acids. The V gene lost 5 bases and the J gene lost 0 bases, with 13 bases spanning the gap. The CDR3 region is CASSPPTSTNYGYTF. The CDR3 bases are TGTGCCAGCAGTCCCCCCACGTCTACTAACTATGGCTACACCTTC.

Concerning this clonotype itself: A read error may account for a junction end that differs from germline. The V and J genes are TRBV6-5 and TRBJ2-6; TRBD1 matches 8 bases. This CDR3 is 18 amino acids long. Per the germline V gene, CDR1 is MNHEY and CDR2 is SVGAGI. CDR3 nucleotide sequence: TGTGCCAGCAGTCTTTGGACAGGGATGAAAGATAGGGCCAACGTCCTGACCTTC. Its protein product is CASSLWTGMKDRANVLTF.

The chain recombines TRBV9 with TRBJ2-2, with a weak D call TRBD1 (5 bases). This CDR3 has 15 amino acids. V was clipped by 6 bases and J by 3 bases, with 15 bases between them. The germline V gene encodes CDR1 SGDLS and CDR2 YYNGEE. CDR3 sequence: CASIAQGSDTGELFF. DNA for the CDR3: TGTGCCAGCATCGCGCAGGGATCGGACACCGGGGAGCTGTTTTTT. Full variable domain (missing parts from reference TRBV9 and TRBJ2-2): DSGVTQTPKHLITATGQRVTLRCSPRSGDLSVYWYQQSLDQGLQFLIQYYNGEERAKGNILERFSAQQFPDLHSELNLSSLELGDSALYFCASIAQGSDTGELFFGEGSRLTVL.

To note about this clonotype: The CDR3 carries no conserved terminal phenylalanine or tryptophan, so it likely arises from a read error. Because the CDR3's place on the DNA is in doubt, the DNA is left out and the CDR3 is given as listed by TCRdb. The chain couples TRBV4-2 to TRBJ2-1. Including both end residues, the CDR3 is 16 amino acids long. CDR1 is LGHNA, CDR2 YNFKEQ, per germline. CDR3: CASSQDPVGVEDEQSI.

As regards this clonotype: A read error may explain this, as a much larger clone is one base away. The chain uses TRBV5-4 and TRBJ2-1; D is unclear. CDR1 and CDR2 (germline): SGHNT, YYREEE (reference sequence). Trimming cost V 2 bases and J 1 base, with 13 bases left between them. The CDR3 is 16 residues long. The CDR3 DNA is TGTGCCAGCAGCTTAAAGAAACCGGGTTCCTACAATGAGCAGTTCTTC. Protein: CASSLKKPGSYNEQFF.

This clonotype was picked up many times. The V and J genes are TRBV14 and TRBJ1-4; D is unclear. The CDR3 runs to 14 residues. Germline loops: CDR1 SGHDN, CDR2 FVKESK. The V and J ends lost 4 bases and 8 bases respectively, with 14 bases between them. CDR3 sequence reads: CASSPDPLGEKLFF. In DNA form, the CDR3 reads TGTGCCAGCAGCCCGGACCCCCTTGGGGAAAAACTGTTTTTT.

Comments on this clonotype: Lacking the conserved final phenylalanine or tryptophan, this CDR3 likely reflects a read error. V is TRBV30 and J is TRBJ2-3, with D maybe TRBD2 (6 bases). Germline V lookup: CDR1 GTSNPN, CDR2 SVGIG (reference sequence). The V end was cut by 7 bases, the J end by 1 base, with 12 bases between. This CDR3 contains 13 residues. The chain's CDR3 is CAYIPGGTDTQYV. The CDR3 DNA follows: TGTGCCTATATACCGGGGGGCACAGATACGCAGTATGTT.